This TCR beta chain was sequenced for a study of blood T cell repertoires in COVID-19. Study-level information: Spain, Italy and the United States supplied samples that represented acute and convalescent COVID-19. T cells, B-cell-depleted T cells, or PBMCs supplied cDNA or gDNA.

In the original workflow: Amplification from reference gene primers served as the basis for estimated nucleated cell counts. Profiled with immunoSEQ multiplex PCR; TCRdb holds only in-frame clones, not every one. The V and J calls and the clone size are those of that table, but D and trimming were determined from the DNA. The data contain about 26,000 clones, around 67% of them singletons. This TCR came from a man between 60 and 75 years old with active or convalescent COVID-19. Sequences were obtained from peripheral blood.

The CDR3 sequence is CATGMQGTDTQYF. The CDR3 nucleotides read TGTGCCACCGGTATGCAGGGAACAGATACGCAGTATTTT. The chain employs TRBV24-1 and TRBJ2-3; D perhaps matches TRBD1 (5 bases). V was shortened by 9 bases and J by 3 bases, with 12 bases between the two germline ends. The CDR3 consists of 13 residues. Germline V gene lookup returns CDR1 KGHDR and CDR2 SFDVKD.